These T cell receptor beta chains were read from a single sample in a study of beta chain features in type 1 diabetes. Sequencing used immunoSEQ multiplex PCR; TCRdb keeps in-frame clones, though not all of them. The table has 110,000 to 150,000 clones, 6.9% seen once. The sequenced sample consisted of central memory CD4+ T cells from blood. Receptor source: a woman in her 30s in good health. The CDR3 runs from the conserved cysteine through the conserved F or W. D genes are given only for firm matches. Part of the rows lack a size; the others show once, few, many or a class for expanded clones.

clone_size: many; j_call: TRBJ1-5; v_call: TRBV30; d_call: -; cdr3_aa: CAWSPSADSNQPQHF; cdr3_nt: TGTGCCTGGAGTCCGTCAGCGGATAGCAATCAGCCCCAGCATTTT
clone_size: -; j_call: TRBJ2-1; v_call: TRBV5-4; d_call: -; cdr3_aa: CASSLALAAYNEQFF; cdr3_nt: TGTGCCAGCAGCTTGGCCTTGGCAGCGTACAATGAGCAGTTCTTC
clone_size: few; j_call: TRBJ1-1; v_call: TRBV7-8; d_call: -; cdr3_aa: CASSRQTRNTEAFF; cdr3_nt: TGTGCCAGCAGCCGACAGACAAGGAACACTGAAGCTTTCTTT
clone_size: few; j_call: TRBJ2-7; v_call: TRBV6-5; d_call: TRBD1; cdr3_aa: CASRAPGQGRYEQYF; cdr3_nt: TGTGCCAGCAGGGCACCGGGACAGGGAAGGTACGAGCAGTACTTC
clone_size: -; j_call: TRBJ2-1; v_call: TRBV7-4; d_call: -; cdr3_aa: CASSAPQNEQFF; cdr3_nt: TGTGCCAGCAGCGCCCCTCAGAATGAGCAGTTCTTC
clone_size: -; j_call: TRBJ2-1; v_call: TRBV2; d_call: -; cdr3_aa: CASAGQGRSYNEQFF; cdr3_nt: TGTGCCAGCGCAGGGCAGGGTAGGTCCTACAATGAGCAGTTCTTC
clone_size: -; j_call: TRBJ1-2; v_call: TRBV11-3; d_call: -; cdr3_aa: CASSPNSGPDGYTF; cdr3_nt: TGTGCCAGCAGCCCTAACAGTGGCCCCGATGGCTACACCTTC
clone_size: few; j_call: TRBJ1-1; v_call: TRBV7-2; d_call: TRBD1; cdr3_aa: CASSAQGGTEAFF; cdr3_nt: TGTGCCAGCAGCGCGCAGGGGGGCACTGAAGCTTTCTTT
clone_size: -; j_call: TRBJ2-7; v_call: TRBV18; d_call: TRBD2; cdr3_aa: CASSSTGTSIAYEQYF; cdr3_nt: TGTGCCAGCTCAAGCACCGGGACTAGCATCGCCTACGAGCAGTACTTC
clone_size: few; j_call: TRBJ2-7; v_call: TRBV7-9; d_call: TRBD1; cdr3_aa: CASSLEGQGAQYF; cdr3_nt: TGTGCCAGCAGCTTAGAGGGACAGGGAGCCCAGTACTTC
clone_size: -; j_call: TRBJ2-7; v_call: TRBV6-6; d_call: TRBD1; cdr3_aa: CASGSPGTGNTYEQYF; cdr3_nt: TGTGCCAGCGGGTCGCCCGGGACAGGGAATACCTACGAGCAGTACTTC
clone_size: few; j_call: TRBJ2-1; v_call: TRBV4-2; d_call: TRBD2; cdr3_aa: CASSQDWRGAYNEQFF; cdr3_nt: TGTGCCAGCAGCCAAGATTGGCGGGGGGCCTACAATGAGCAGTTCTTC
clone_size: few; j_call: TRBJ2-1; v_call: TRBV5-1; d_call: TRBD2; cdr3_aa: CASSFSSGSGYNEQFF; cdr3_nt: TGCGCCAGCAGCTTCAGTAGCGGGAGCGGGTACAATGAGCAGTTCTTC
clone_size: few; j_call: TRBJ2-7; v_call: TRBV6-5; d_call: TRBD2; cdr3_aa: CASSLGGGGPSYEQYF; cdr3_nt: TGTGCCAGCAGTTTAGGTGGCGGGGGGCCTTCCTACGAGCAGTACTTC
clone_size: -; j_call: TRBJ2-1; v_call: TRBV18; d_call: TRBD2; cdr3_aa: CASSPQREGRNEQFF; cdr3_nt: TGTGCCAGCTCACCACAGCGGGAGGGACGCAATGAGCAGTTCTTC
clone_size: many; j_call: TRBJ1-4; v_call: TRBV9; d_call: -; cdr3_aa: CASGQTEEKLFF; cdr3_nt: TGTGCCAGCGGACAGACCGAAGAAAAACTGTTTTTT
clone_size: few; j_call: TRBJ2-1; v_call: TRBV7-8; d_call: TRBD1; cdr3_aa: CASSPRWDRVNEQFF; cdr3_nt: TGTGCCAGCAGCCCTAGGTGGGACAGGGTCAATGAGCAGTTCTTC
clone_size: few; j_call: TRBJ2-7; v_call: TRBV7-9; d_call: -; cdr3_aa: CASSPQPRTAAYEQYF; cdr3_nt: TGTGCCAGCAGCCCGCAGCCCCGGACTGCCGCCTACGAGCAGTACTTC
clone_size: few; j_call: TRBJ1-1; v_call: TRBV28; d_call: -; cdr3_aa: CASSYRPPATQNTEAFF; cdr3_nt: TGTGCCAGCAGTTACAGACCGCCCGCTACCCAGAACACTGAAGCTTTCTTT
clone_size: -; j_call: TRBJ2-2; v_call: TRBV11-2; d_call: -; cdr3_aa: CASSLAVVGELFF; cdr3_nt: TGTGCCAGCAGCTTAGCGGTTGTCGGGGAGCTGTTTTTT
clone_size: -; j_call: TRBJ1-2; v_call: TRBV27; d_call: -; cdr3_aa: CASSLEALPKYGYTF; cdr3_nt: TGTGCCAGCAGTTTAGAAGCCCTTCCTAAATATGGCTACACCTTC
clone_size: few; j_call: TRBJ1-2; v_call: TRBV15; d_call: -; cdr3_aa: CATSRDRVGVDGYTF; cdr3_nt: TGTGCCACCAGCAGAGATCGTGTAGGGGTTGATGGCTACACCTTC
clone_size: -; j_call: TRBJ1-1; v_call: TRBV5-1; d_call: -; cdr3_aa: CASSWGGREAFF; cdr3_nt: TGCGCCAGCAGCTGGGGGGGCAGGGAAGCTTTCTTT
clone_size: -; j_call: TRBJ2-7; v_call: TRBV9; d_call: TRBD1; cdr3_aa: CASSPRTGGPYEQYF; cdr3_nt: TGTGCCAGCAGCCCCAGGACAGGGGGCCCCTACGAGCAGTACTTC
clone_size: -; j_call: TRBJ2-3; v_call: TRBV9; d_call: TRBD1; cdr3_aa: CASSLRTGAKDTQYF; cdr3_nt: TGTGCCAGCAGCTTGAGGACAGGGGCTAAAGATACGCAGTATTTT
clone_size: few; j_call: TRBJ2-5; v_call: TRBV29-1; d_call: -; cdr3_aa: CSVGGVGILETQYF; cdr3_nt: TGCAGCGTAGGCGGTGTGGGTATCTTGGAGACCCAGTACTTC